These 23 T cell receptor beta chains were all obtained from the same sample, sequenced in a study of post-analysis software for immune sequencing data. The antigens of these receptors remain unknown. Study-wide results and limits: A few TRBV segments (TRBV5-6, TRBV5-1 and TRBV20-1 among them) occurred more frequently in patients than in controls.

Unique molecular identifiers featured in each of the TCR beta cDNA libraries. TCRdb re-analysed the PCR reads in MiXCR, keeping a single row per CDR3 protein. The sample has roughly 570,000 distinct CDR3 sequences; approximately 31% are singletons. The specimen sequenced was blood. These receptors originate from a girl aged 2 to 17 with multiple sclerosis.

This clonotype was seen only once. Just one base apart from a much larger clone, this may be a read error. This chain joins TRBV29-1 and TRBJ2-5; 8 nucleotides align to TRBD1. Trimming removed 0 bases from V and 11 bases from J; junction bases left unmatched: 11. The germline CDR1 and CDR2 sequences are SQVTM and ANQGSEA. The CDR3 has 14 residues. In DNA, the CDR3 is TGCAGCGTTGAAGATCGTACAGGGGGGAATGAGCAGTACTTC. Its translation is CSVEDRTGGNEQYF.

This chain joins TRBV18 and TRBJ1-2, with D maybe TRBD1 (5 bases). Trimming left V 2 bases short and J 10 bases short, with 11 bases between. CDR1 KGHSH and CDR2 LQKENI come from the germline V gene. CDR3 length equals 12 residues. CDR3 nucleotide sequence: TGTGCCAGCTCACCAGTGGAAGGGACCTACACCTTC. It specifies CASSPVEGTYTF.

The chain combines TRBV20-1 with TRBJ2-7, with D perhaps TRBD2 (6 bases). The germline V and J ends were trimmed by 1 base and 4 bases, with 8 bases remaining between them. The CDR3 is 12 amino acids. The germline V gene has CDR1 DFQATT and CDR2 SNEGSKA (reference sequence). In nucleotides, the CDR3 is TGCAGTGCTAGAGTCGGGGGTTACGAGCAGTACTTC. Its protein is CSARVGGYEQYF.

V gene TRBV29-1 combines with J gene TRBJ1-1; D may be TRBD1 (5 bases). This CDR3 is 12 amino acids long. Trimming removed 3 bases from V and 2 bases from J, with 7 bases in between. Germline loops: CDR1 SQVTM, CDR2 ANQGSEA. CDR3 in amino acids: CSVEGRNTEAFF. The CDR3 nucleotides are TGCAGCGTTGAGGGACGAAACACTGAAGCTTTCTTT. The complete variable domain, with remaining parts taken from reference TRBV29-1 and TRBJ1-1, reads SAVISQKPSRDICQRGTSLTIQCQVDSQVTMMFWYRQQPGQSLTLIATANQGSEATYESGFVIDKFPISRPNLTFSTLTVSNMSPEDSSIYLCSVEGRNTEAFFGQGTRLTVV.

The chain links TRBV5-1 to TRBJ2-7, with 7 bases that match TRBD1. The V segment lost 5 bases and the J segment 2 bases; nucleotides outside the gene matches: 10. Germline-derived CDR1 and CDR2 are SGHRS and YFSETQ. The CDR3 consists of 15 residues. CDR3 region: CASSPGGWGTYEQYF. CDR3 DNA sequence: TGCGCCAGCAGTCCAGGGGGTTGGGGCACCTACGAGCAGTACTTC. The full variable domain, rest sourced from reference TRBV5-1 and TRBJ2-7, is KAGVTQTPRYLIKTRGQQVTLSCSPISGHRSVSWYQQTPGQGLQFLFEYFSETQRNKGNFPGRFSGRQFSNSRSEMNVSTLELGDSALYLCASSPGGWGTYEQYFGPGTRLTVT.

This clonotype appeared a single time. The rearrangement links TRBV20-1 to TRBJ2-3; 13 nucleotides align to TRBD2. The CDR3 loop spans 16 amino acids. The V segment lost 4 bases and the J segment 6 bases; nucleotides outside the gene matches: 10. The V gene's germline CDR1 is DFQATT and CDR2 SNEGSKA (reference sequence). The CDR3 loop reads CSATRPGLAGADTQYF. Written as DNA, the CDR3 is TGCAGTGCTACACGCCCCGGACTAGCGGGGGCTGATACGCAGTATTTT.

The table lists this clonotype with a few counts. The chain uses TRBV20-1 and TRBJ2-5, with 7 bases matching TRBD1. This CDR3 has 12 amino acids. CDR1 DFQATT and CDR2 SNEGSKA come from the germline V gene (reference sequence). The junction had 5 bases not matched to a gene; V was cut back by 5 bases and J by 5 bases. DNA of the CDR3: TGCAGTGCTGGTCCCAGGGGGGAGACCCAGTACTTC. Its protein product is CSAGPRGETQYF.

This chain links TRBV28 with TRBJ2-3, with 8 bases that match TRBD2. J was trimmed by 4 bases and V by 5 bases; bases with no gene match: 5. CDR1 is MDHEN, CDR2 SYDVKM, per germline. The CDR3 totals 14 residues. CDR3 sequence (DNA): TGTGCCAGCAGTCGTAGCGGGGTGTCAGATACGCAGTATTTT. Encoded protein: CASSRSGVSDTQYF. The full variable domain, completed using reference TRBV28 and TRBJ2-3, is DVKVTQSSRYLVKRTGEKVFLECVQDMDHENMFWYRQDPGLGLRLIYFSYDVKMKEKGDIPEGYSVSREKKERFSLILESASTNQTSMYLCASSRSGVSDTQYFGPGTRLTVL.

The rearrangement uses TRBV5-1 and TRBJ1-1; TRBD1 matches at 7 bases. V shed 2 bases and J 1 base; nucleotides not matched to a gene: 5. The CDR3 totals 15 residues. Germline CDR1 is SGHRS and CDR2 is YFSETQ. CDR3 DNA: TGCGCCAGCAGCTTCTGGACAGGCCCGAACACTGAAGCTTTCTTT. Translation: CASSFWTGPNTEAFF.

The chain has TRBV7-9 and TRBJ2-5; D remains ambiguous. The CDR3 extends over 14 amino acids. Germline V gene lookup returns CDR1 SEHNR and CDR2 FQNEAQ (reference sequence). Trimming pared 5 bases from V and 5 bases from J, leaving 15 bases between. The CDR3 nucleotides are TGTGCCAGCAGCCCGTCCTTGCCCGGGGAGACCCAGTACTTC. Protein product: CASSPSLPGETQYF.

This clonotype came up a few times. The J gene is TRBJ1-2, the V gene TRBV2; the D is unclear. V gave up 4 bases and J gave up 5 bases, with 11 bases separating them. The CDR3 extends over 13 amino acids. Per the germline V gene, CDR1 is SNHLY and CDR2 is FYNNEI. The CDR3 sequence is CASSVQELYGYTF. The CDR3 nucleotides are TGTGCCAGCAGTGTGCAGGAACTATATGGCTACACCTTC.

CDR3 loop: CASSSSTSYKQYF. As DNA, the CDR3 is TGTGCCAGCAGCTCCTCGACTAGCTACAAGCAGTACTTC. This chain connects TRBV7-2 to TRBJ2-5; 7 bases map to TRBD2. V dropped 4 bases and J dropped 11; count of bases not matched to a gene: 10. Germline V gene sequence: CDR1 SGHTA, CDR2 FQGNSA. The CDR3 loop spans 13 amino acids.

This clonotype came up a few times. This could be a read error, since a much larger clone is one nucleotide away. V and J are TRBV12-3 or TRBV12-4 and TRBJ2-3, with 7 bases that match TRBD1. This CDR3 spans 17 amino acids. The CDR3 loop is CASSAHDLRDRTGTQYF. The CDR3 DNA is TGTGCCAGCAGTGCACACGACCTTCGGGACAGAACAGGTACGCAGTATTTT.

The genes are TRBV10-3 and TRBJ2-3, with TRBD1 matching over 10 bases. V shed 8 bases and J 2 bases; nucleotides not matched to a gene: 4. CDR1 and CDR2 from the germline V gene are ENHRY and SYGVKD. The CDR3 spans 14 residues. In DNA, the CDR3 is TGTGCCATCTCCGGGACAGGGGCCACAGATACGCAGTATTTT. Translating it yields CAISGTGATDTQYF.

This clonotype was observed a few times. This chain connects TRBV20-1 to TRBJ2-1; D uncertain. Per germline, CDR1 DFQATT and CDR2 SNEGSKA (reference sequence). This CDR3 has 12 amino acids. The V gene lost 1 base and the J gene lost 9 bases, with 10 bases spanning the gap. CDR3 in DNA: TGCAGTGCTAGAGGCGAGAGTCGTGAGCAGTTCTTC. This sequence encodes CSARGESREQFF.

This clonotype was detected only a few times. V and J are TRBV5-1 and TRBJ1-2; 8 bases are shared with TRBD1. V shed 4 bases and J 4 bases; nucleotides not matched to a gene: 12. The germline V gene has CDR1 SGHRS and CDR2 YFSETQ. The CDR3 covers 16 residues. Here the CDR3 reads CASSPEGIGQGYGYTF. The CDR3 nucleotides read TGCGCCAGCAGCCCGGAAGGTATCGGACAGGGCTATGGCTACACCTTC.

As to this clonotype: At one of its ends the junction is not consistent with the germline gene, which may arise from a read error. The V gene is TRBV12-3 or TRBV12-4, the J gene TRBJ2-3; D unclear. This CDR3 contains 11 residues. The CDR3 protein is CARARTDTQYF. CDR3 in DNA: TGTGCCAGAGCCCGAACAGATACGCAATATTTT.

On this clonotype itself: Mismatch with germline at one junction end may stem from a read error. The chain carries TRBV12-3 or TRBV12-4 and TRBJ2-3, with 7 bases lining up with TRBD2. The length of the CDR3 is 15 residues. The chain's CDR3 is CASTRTSGVADAQYF. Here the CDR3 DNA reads TGTGCCAGCACTAGGACCAGCGGGGTGGCAGATGCGCAGTATTTT.

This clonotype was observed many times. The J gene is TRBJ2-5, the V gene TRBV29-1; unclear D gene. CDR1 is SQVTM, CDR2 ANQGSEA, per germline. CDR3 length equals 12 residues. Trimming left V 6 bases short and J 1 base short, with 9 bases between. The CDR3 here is CSVRLSQETQYF. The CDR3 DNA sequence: TGCAGCGTGCGCCTATCCCAAGAGACCCAGTACTTC.

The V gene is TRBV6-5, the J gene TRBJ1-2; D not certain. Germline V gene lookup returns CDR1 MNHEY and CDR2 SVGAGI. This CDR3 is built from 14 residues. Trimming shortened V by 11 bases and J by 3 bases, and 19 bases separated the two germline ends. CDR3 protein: CASASLSSYYGYTF. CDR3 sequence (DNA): TGTGCCTCAGCAAGTCTTTCCAGCTACTATGGCTACACCTTC.

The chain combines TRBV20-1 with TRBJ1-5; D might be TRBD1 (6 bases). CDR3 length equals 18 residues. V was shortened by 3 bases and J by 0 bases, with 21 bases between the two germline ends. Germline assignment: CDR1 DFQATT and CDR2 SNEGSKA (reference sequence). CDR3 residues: CSASRYTSGGLSNQPQHF. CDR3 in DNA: TGCAGTGCTAGTAGGTACACGTCCGGGGGCCTTAGCAATCAGCCCCAGCATTTT.

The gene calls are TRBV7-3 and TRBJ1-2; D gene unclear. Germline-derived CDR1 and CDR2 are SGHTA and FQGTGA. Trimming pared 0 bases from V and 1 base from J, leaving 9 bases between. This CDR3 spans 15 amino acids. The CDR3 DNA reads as TGTGCCAGCAGCTTAACCCCCGGGCTTAACTATGGCTACACCTTC. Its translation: CASSLTPGLNYGYTF.

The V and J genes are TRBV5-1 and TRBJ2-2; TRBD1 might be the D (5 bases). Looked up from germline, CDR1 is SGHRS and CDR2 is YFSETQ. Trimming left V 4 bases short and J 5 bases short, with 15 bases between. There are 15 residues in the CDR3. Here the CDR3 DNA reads TGCGCCAGCAGCCCGGTGGGCCCAGGGACCGGGGAGCTGTTTTTT. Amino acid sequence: CASSPVGPGTGELFF. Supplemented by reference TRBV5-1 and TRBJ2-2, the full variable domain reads KAGVTQTPRYLIKTRGQQVTLSCSPISGHRSVSWYQQTPGQGLQFLFEYFSETQRNKGNFPGRFSGRQFSNSRSEMNVSTLELGDSALYLCASSPVGPGTGELFFGEGSRLTVL.